This T cell receptor (beta chain) was identified during a study of blood T cell repertoires in COVID-19 (dated by TCRdb to about 2020). The study in broad terms: Collaborator samples came from the United States, Italy and Spain and covered acute and convalescent phases of COVID-19. A de-identified subject ID, COVID-19 status, age in years and sex were almost always included in the sample metadata. The repertoires were released in a freely available public database intended as a resource for research on the immune response to SARS-CoV-2. HLA class I and class II types, where available, came from metadata supplied by the sample provider rather than from assay-based typing. The material from the prospective study consisted of cDNA or gDNA derived from T cells, B-cell-depleted T cells, or PBMCs. Deeply sampled blood TCRbeta repertoires from subjects exposed to, actively infected with, or recovered from COVID-19 were included in the dataset. Samples came from the ongoing ImmuneRACE study (first 160 participants) plus 1,254 subjects from 6 global collaborators. Results and caveats for the whole study, not just this receptor: The amount of clinical and demographic metadata varied by source and participant and was provided uncurated.

TCRbeta CDR3 regions were amplified from genomic DNA using the immunoSEQ Assay, a bias-controlled multiplex PCR. The published analysis was carried out like this. Within the assay, amplification of reference gene primers was used to estimate how many nucleated cells each sample contained. To quantify the absolute abundance of each unique TCRbeta CDR3 rearrangement, sequence reads were collapsed and filtered. For each sample, productive Simpson clonality was calculated as the square root of Simpson's diversity index across productive rearrangements. TCRdb took over this immuneACCESS table, retaining in-frame rearrangements with V and J assigned. Such tables are incomplete; in checked studies, under half of the missing clones stem from an unresolved V gene, and the remainder is unexplained. The V and J calls and clone size come from that table; D and trimming were worked out from the DNA. The sample table shows 140,000 to 150,000 clones, and over 70% are seen once. The ten largest clones capture roughly 12% of the sample.

In the prospective study, participants were 18 to 89 years old, resided in around 25 geographic areas of the United States, and were enrolled through a virtual design. In the prospective study, participants were assigned to cohorts based on the clinical history participants reported in a screening survey and a study questionnaire. ImmuneRACE Cohort 3 recovered participants were defined by two consecutive negative NP/OP PCR tests, healthcare professional clearance, or symptom resolution. Mobile phlebotomists in the prospective study collected whole blood, serum and a nasopharyngeal or oropharyngeal swab from every participant. Over a 2-month period, participants in the prospective study had the option of providing additional blood draws and questionnaires. Prospective study blood samples were shipped either frozen or at room temperature before DNA extraction. In the germline V gene, CDR1 corresponds to MGHRA and CDR2 to YSYEKL. V is clipped by 3 bases and J by 6 bases, and the sequence between their germline boundaries is 12 bases long. The CDR3, from cysteine to phenylalanine, totals 13 residues. CDR3 DNA is the only sequence kept; it has 39 bases, read in frame from the first base.

Worth noting for this clone: It has no known antigen specificity. Base qualities are not provided; no much larger clone lies one nucleotide away.

This receptor was identified in a man aged 60 to 75 who had recovered from COVID-19. The chain was built from TRBV4-1 and TRBJ2-7; the D gene is possibly TRBD1, with 6 bases matching. Material: PBMCs or T cells enriched from blood (not recorded which). The CDR3: CASSHYRVSEQYF. The bases read TGCGCCAGCAGCCACTACAGGGTGAGCGAGCAGTACTTC.